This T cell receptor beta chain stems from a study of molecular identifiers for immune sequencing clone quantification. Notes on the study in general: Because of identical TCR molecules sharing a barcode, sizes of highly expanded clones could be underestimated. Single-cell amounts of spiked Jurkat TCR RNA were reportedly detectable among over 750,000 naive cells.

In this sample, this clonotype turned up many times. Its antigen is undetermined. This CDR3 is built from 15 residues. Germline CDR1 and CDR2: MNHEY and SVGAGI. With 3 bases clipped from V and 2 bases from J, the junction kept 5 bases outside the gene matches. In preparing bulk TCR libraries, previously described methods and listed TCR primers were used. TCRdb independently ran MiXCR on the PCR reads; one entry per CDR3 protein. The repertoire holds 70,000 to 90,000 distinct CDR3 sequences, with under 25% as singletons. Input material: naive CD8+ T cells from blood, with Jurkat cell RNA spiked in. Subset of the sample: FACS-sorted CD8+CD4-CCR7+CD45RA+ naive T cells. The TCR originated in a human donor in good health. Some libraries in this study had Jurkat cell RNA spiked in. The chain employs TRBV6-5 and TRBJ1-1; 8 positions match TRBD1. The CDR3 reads CASSYQGTGNTEAFF. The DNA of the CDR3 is TGTGCCAGCAGTTATCAGGGGACAGGTAACACTGAAGCTTTCTTT.